A single sample is the source of the 17 T cell receptor beta chains below, sequenced in a study of T cells after yellow fever vaccination. TCRdb redid the calling of the 5' RACE reads with MiXCR, one entry per CDR3 protein. This sample has fewer than 100,000 distinct CDR3 sequences, with about 8.2% found just once. This sample comprised CD8+ T cells not binding an NS4B(214-222) dextramer, sorted from PBMCs, obtained roughly 14 days after the first yellow fever vaccination. Receptors were obtained from a man aged 18-30 years who received the YFV17D yellow fever vaccine.

This clonotype was seen more than once but under ten times. The rearrangement links TRBV11-2 to TRBJ2-3; the match to TRBD2 covers 11 bases. With 5 bases clipped from V and 0 bases from J, the junction kept 13 bases outside the gene matches. Per germline, CDR1 SGHAT and CDR2 FQNNGV. This CDR3 comprises 19 residues. The CDR3 is CASSPYGLAGGTSTDTQYF. CDR3 sequence (DNA): TGTGCCAGCAGCCCTTATGGATTAGCGGGGGGGACTAGCACAGATACGCAGTATTTT.

The rearrangement uses TRBV24-1 and TRBJ2-2; D uncertain. Per germline, CDR1 KGHDR and CDR2 SFDVKD. The CDR3 consists of 19 residues. The V and J ends lost 1 base and 4 bases respectively, with 21 bases between them. Here the CDR3 DNA reads TGTGCCACCAGTGATTTTCGAACTTCTTCGTACTCCCTCACCGGGGAGCTGTTTTTT. Translation gives CATSDFRTSSYSLTGELFF.

The chain employs TRBV2 and TRBJ2-1; 14 bases align to TRBD2. The germline CDR1 and CDR2 sequences are SNHLY and FYNNEI. With V trimmed by 6 bases and J by 2 bases, 3 bases remained unmatched. The CDR3 covers 16 residues. CDR3 sequence (DNA): TGTGCCAGCAGCCGGACTAGCGGGGGGACCTACAATGAGCAGTTCTTC. Translation: CASSRTSGGTYNEQFF.

At least ten counts were recorded for this clonotype. The V gene is TRBV2, the J gene TRBJ2-2, with 12 bases aligning to TRBD2. The V and J ends lost 8 bases and 5 bases, in that order; junction bases with no gene match: 6. The CDR3 consists of 15 residues. Germline V CDR1 and CDR2: SNHLY, FYNNEI. The CDR3, as DNA: TGTGCCAGCCTAGCGGGGGGGCAATGGACCGGGGAGCTGTTTTTT. Residues: CASLAGGQWTGELFF.

Ten or more counts support this clonotype. The CDR3 coding sequence is TGTGCCAGCAGCAACAATGAGCAGTTCTTC. Translating it yields CASSNNEQFF. The chain combines TRBV12-3 or TRBV12-4 with TRBJ2-1; D call uncertain. V lost 6 bases, J lost 5 bases, and 2 bases lay in between. The length of the CDR3 is 10 residues.

The V call is TRBV27, the J call TRBJ2-2; 9 bases agree with TRBD2. With 2 bases clipped from V and 7 bases from J, the junction kept 5 bases outside the gene matches. The CDR3 sequence is 15 residues long. CDR1 MNHEY and CDR2 SMNVEV come from the germline V gene (reference sequence). CDR3 loop: CASSLSPSGVGELFF. Written as DNA, the CDR3 is TGTGCCAGCAGTTTAAGCCCTAGCGGGGTCGGGGAGCTGTTTTTT.

Many counts were recorded for this clonotype. The V and J genes are TRBV4-2 and TRBJ2-7; D possibly corresponds to TRBD2 (7 bases). Trimming stripped 0 bases from V and 3 bases from J, with 12 bases between. The CDR3 sequence is 15 residues long. CDR1 and CDR2 (germline): LGHNA, YNFKEQ. The CDR3 DNA reads TGTGCCAGCAGCCAAGACGAAAGGGGGGGCTACGAGCAGTACTTC. It translates to CASSQDERGGYEQYF.

The table lists this clonotype with a few counts. V and J are TRBV5-6 and TRBJ2-2; 9 nucleotides align to TRBD1. V shed 4 bases, J shed 2 bases, and the junction held 6 bases outside the gene matches. This CDR3 contains 16 residues. The germline gives CDR1 SGHDT, CDR2 YYEEEE. This CDR3 reads CASSPVGQGNTGELFF. The CDR3 nucleotides are TGTGCCAGCAGCCCGGTGGGACAGGGAAACACCGGGGAGCTGTTTTTT.

This clonotype came up a few times. The rearrangement joins TRBV20-1 to TRBJ2-3, with D unresolved. V dropped 7 bases and J dropped 3 bases, with 11 bases sitting between them. The CDR3 has 12 residues. Germline CDR1 DFQATT, CDR2 SNEGSKA (reference sequence). CDR3 DNA sequence: TGCAGTGTTGTCTTGGGAACAGATACGCAGTATTTT. Its translation: CSVVLGTDTQYF.

The chain is built from TRBV29-1 and TRBJ2-1; D is undetermined. The CDR3 is 10 residues long. Germline V gene sequence: CDR1 SQVTM, CDR2 ANQGSEA. V was trimmed by 0 bases and J by 12 bases, leaving 6 bases between them. The chain's CDR3 is CSVEDYLQFF. In DNA form, the CDR3 reads TGCAGCGTTGAAGACTACCTGCAGTTCTTC.

This clonotype was recorded a few times. The rearrangement joins TRBV5-1 to TRBJ1-5; 8 nucleotides agree with TRBD1. This CDR3 region has 15 residues. Per germline, CDR1 SGHRS and CDR2 YFSETQ. Unmatched junction bases numbered 4, after V lost 2 bases and J lost 3 bases. The CDR3, as DNA: TGCGCCAGCAGCTTAACAGGGGGAACCAATCAGCCCCAGCATTTT. It specifies CASSLTGGTNQPQHF.

The V and J genes are TRBV12-3 or TRBV12-4 and TRBJ1-1; D perhaps matches TRBD1 (5 bases). V was trimmed by 3 bases and J by 4 bases, leaving 12 bases between them. This CDR3 is built from 14 residues. The CDR3 DNA follows: TGTGCCAGCAGTTTTGGAGGGGAGGGCACTGAAGCTTTCTTT. Translated: CASSFGGEGTEAFF.

This clonotype was counted a few times. The rearrangement uses TRBV7-8 and TRBJ2-5; 9 bases line up with TRBD2. The V segment lost 1 base and the J segment 5 bases; nucleotides outside the gene matches: 8. Germline CDR1 SGHVS, CDR2 FQNEAQ. There are 16 residues in the CDR3. The CDR3 DNA follows: TGTGCCAGCAGCTTAGGGGGCGGGGGGGCCAGGGAGACCCAGTACTTC. Translating it yields CASSLGGGGARETQYF.

The chain combines TRBV7-9 with TRBJ1-3; D ambiguous. The CDR3 is 16 residues long. In germline, CDR1 is SEHNR, CDR2 FQNEAQ (reference sequence). V lost 4 bases and J 5 bases, leaving 18 bases between the germline ends. CDR3 DNA: TGTGCCAGCAGCTACCTGACATTCGGGGAAAGAAACACCATATATTTT. Its translation is CASSYLTFGERNTIYF.

This clonotype was seen a few times. CDR3 loop: CASSWGTNYEQYV. The CDR3 DNA sequence: TGTGCCAGCAGCTGGGGTACAAATTACGAGCAGTACGTC. The gene calls are TRBV7-6 and TRBJ2-7, with D unclear. The CDR3 is 13 residues long. V was shortened by 4 bases and J by 4 bases, with 11 bases between the two germline ends. From germline, CDR1 is SGHVS and CDR2 FNYEAQ.

This clonotype was counted only a few times. The chain joins TRBV11-2 to TRBJ2-1, with 9 bases identical to TRBD1. The CDR3 spans 15 residues. J gave up 3 bases and V 6 bases, and 6 bases lay outside the gene matches. Germline values: CDR1 SGHAT, CDR2 FQNNGV. CDR3 sequence: CASSLPGQGYNEQFF. CDR3 nucleotide sequence: TGTGCCAGCAGTTTACCGGGACAGGGCTACAATGAGCAGTTCTTC.

The rearrangement joins TRBV5-1 to TRBJ2-1, with D maybe TRBD2 (5 bases). This CDR3 has 15 residues. Germline CDR1 reads SGHRS; CDR2 reads YFSETQ. Trimming removed 7 bases at V and 0 bases at J, with 14 bases between. In nucleotides, the CDR3 is TGCGCCAGCCGTTCGGCTAGCAGCTCCTACAATGAGCAGTTCTTC. Translated: CASRSASSSYNEQFF.